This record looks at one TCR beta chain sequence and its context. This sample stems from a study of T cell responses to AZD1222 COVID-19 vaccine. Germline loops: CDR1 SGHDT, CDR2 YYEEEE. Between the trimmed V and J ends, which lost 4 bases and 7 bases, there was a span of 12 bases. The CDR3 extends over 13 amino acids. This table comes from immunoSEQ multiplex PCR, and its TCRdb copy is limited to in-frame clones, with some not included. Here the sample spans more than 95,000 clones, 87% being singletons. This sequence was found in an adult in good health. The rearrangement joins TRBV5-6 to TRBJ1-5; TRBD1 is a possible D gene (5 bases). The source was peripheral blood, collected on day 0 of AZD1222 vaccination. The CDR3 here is CASSGQGGQPQHF. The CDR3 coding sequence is TGTGCCAGCAGCGGGCAGGGAGGACAGCCCCAGCATTTT.